The 27 T cell receptor beta chains below all came from one sample that was sequenced in a study of blood T cell repertoires in COVID-19. Sequenced by immunoSEQ multiplex PCR; TCRdb stores in-frame clones only, minus some. In the table there are approximately 170,000 clones, roughly 87% of which are singletons. The sequencing sample was made of peripheral blood. These receptors all come from a man in his late teens or twenties who had recovered from COVID-19.

The chain carries TRBV25-1 and TRBJ2-7, with TRBD1 matching 11 bases. The V gene's germline CDR1 is MGHDK and CDR2 SYGVNS. The CDR3 spans 15 residues. V shed 8 bases and J 7 bases; nucleotides not matched to a gene: 13. As DNA, the CDR3 is TGTGCCAGCTCCGGACTCCGGGACAGGGGGAATGAGCAGTACTTC. It translates to CASSGLRDRGNEQYF.

CDR3 sequence: CASSQSWGTGANVLTF. CDR3 in DNA: TGCGCCAGCAGCCAATCGTGGGGCACCGGGGCCAACGTCCTGACTTTC. The rearrangement uses TRBV4-3 and TRBJ2-6, with a weak D call TRBD1 (5 bases). Trimming took off 2 bases at V and 4 bases at J, with 12 bases between the two ends. This CDR3 contains 16 residues. Germline loops: CDR1 LGHNA, CDR2 YSLEER.

The rearrangement joins TRBV6-6 to TRBJ1-5, with TRBD1 as a possible D gene (6 bases). Trimming took 5 bases from V and 3 from J, leaving 11 bases between them. The CDR3 sequence is 14 residues long. Germline CDR1 is MNHNY and CDR2 is SVGAGI (reference sequence). The CDR3 region has the DNA TGTGCCAGCAGTAAACAGGGTACCAATCAGCCCCAGCATTTT. Translation: CASSKQGTNQPQHF.

The chain links TRBV15 to TRBJ2-1; 7 nucleotides align to TRBD1. The junction had 5 bases not matched to a gene; V was cut back by 3 bases and J by 6 bases. The CDR3 has 14 residues. Germline CDR1 reads LNHNV; CDR2 reads YYDKDF (reference sequence). CDR3 DNA sequence: TGTGCCACCAGCAGGGACAGGAAGGCCAATGAGCAGTTCTTC. Translation gives CATSRDRKANEQFF.

The chain carries TRBV6-5 and TRBJ2-7; a possible D gene is TRBD2 (5 bases). The CDR3 is 13 amino acids. The V end was cut by 5 bases, the J end by 3 bases, with 11 bases between. Germline V CDR1 and CDR2: MNHEY, SVGAGI. The CDR3 DNA follows: TGTGCCAGCAGTACCGATCGGGGCTACGAGCAGTACTTC. Its translation: CASSTDRGYEQYF.

The chain links TRBV11-2 to TRBJ1-1; D gene uncertain. The CDR3 contains 16 residues. CDR1 is SGHAT and CDR2 is FQNNGV in the germline V gene. V was cut by 5 bases and J by 1 base, with 17 bases left in between. The DNA for the CDR3 is TGTGCCAGCAGCCCCCAAGCCCTCGGTGAGAACACTGAAGCTTTCTTT. The encoded protein is CASSPQALGENTEAFF.

The gene calls are TRBV7-2 and TRBJ1-2; D perhaps matches TRBD1 (5 bases). V lost 1 base and J 2 bases, leaving 11 bases between the germline ends. CDR3 length: 15 amino acids. Germline V gives CDR1 SGHTA, CDR2 FQGNSA. The CDR3 here is CASSLEQAPNYGYTF. CDR3 bases: TGTGCCAGCAGCTTAGAACAGGCCCCAAACTATGGCTACACCTTC.

The V and J genes are TRBV27 and TRBJ2-1, with 8 bases fitting TRBD2. V lost 2 bases and J lost 2; bases outside the gene matches: 8. CDR3 length: 17 residues. From germline, CDR1 is MNHEY and CDR2 SMNVEV (reference sequence). The CDR3 reads CASSLASSGRTYNEQFF. CDR3 nucleotides: TGTGCCAGCAGTTTAGCGTCTAGCGGGCGTACCTACAATGAGCAGTTCTTC.

The chain uses TRBV19 and TRBJ1-4; tentative D call: TRBD1 (6 bases). The germline CDR1 and CDR2 sequences are LNHDA and SQIVND (reference sequence). This CDR3 region has 15 residues. Trimming took off 3 bases at V and 0 bases at J, with 8 bases between the two ends. The CDR3 DNA follows: TGTGCCAGTAGTATGAGGGGGTCAACTAATGAAAAACTGTTTTTT. It specifies CASSMRGSTNEKLFF.

The chain carries TRBV6-2 or TRBV6-3 and TRBJ2-7; possibly TRBD2 for D (6 bases). Trimming removed 5 bases from V and 7 bases from J, with 9 bases in between. The CDR3 runs to 11 residues. The germline gives CDR1 MNHEY, CDR2 SVGEGT. DNA for the CDR3: TGTGCCAGCAGTGTCGGGGGTGAGCAGTACTTC. This sequence encodes CASSVGGEQYF.

The chain is built from TRBV13 and TRBJ2-7, with TRBD2 identical over 9 bases. The length of the CDR3 is 16 residues. J was trimmed by 6 bases and V by 0 bases; bases with no gene match: 9. CDR1 and CDR2 from the germline V gene are PRHDT and FYEKMQ (reference sequence). CDR3 loop: CASSLGRGRAGGEQYF. The CDR3 DNA is TGTGCCAGCAGCTTAGGACGCGGGAGGGCCGGGGGCGAGCAGTACTTC.

V and J are TRBV27 and TRBJ1-1; TRBD1 agrees at 7 bases. CDR3 length: 14 residues. Trimming at V came to 5 bases and at J to 1 base, leaving 4 bases not matched to a gene. The germline V gene has CDR1 MNHEY and CDR2 SMNVEV (reference sequence). The CDR3 reads CASSNRGRNTEAFF. The CDR3 region has the DNA TGTGCCAGCAGTAACAGGGGTCGGAACACTGAAGCTTTCTTT.

The V and J genes are TRBV19 and TRBJ2-2; 12 bases line up with TRBD2. With V trimmed by 3 bases and J by 5 bases, 7 bases remained unmatched. This CDR3 region has 17 residues. Germline CDR1 and CDR2: LNHDA and SQIVND (reference sequence). The CDR3 DNA is TGTGCCAGTAGTATCCCTAGCGGGAGGGCCGGAACCGGGGAGCTGTTTTTT. Protein: CASSIPSGRAGTGELFF.

This sequence joins TRBV5-1 and TRBJ1-4; 8 bases are a match to TRBD1. Trimming removed 2 bases from V and 8 bases from J; junction bases left unmatched: 5. The CDR3 is 14 residues long. CDR1 is SGHRS, CDR2 YFSETQ, per germline. The CDR3 here is CASSFGQGSEKLFF. For the CDR3, the DNA is TGCGCCAGCAGCTTCGGACAGGGAAGCGAAAAACTGTTTTTT. Together with reference TRBV5-1 and TRBJ1-4, the CDR3 gives the full variable domain: KAGVTQTPRYLIKTRGQQVTLSCSPISGHRSVSWYQQTPGQGLQFLFEYFSETQRNKGNFPGRFSGRQFSNSRSEMNVSTLELGDSALYLCASSFGQGSEKLFFGSGTQLSVL.

The chain uses TRBV18 and TRBJ1-6; D unclear. With 3 bases removed from V and 13 bases from J, the gap between germline ends came to 16 bases. CDR1 is KGHSH, CDR2 LQKENI, per germline. This CDR3 is built from 14 residues. The CDR3 DNA sequence: TGTGCCAGCTCACCCCCTCAGAGGTCCGGTCCCCTCCACTTT. The encoded protein is CASSPPQRSGPLHF. The whole variable domain, remainder taken from reference TRBV18 and TRBJ1-6, is NAGVMQNPRHLVRRRGQEARLRCSPMKGHSHVYWYRQLPEEGLKFMVYLQKENIIDESGMPKERFSAEFPKEGPSILRIQQVVRGDSAAYFCASSPPQRSGPLHFGNGTRLTVT.

The gene calls are TRBV18 and TRBJ1-1; D gene ambiguous. Trimming removed 3 bases at V and 4 bases at J, with 12 bases between. The CDR3 spans 14 residues. CDR1 is KGHSH and CDR2 is LQKENI in the germline V gene. CDR3 loop: CASSPRGIGTEAFF. CDR3 DNA sequence: TGTGCCAGCTCACCGCGAGGTATCGGCACTGAAGCTTTCTTT. The full variable domain, completed using reference TRBV18 and TRBJ1-1, is NAGVMQNPRHLVRRRGQEARLRCSPMKGHSHVYWYRQLPEEGLKFMVYLQKENIIDESGMPKERFSAEFPKEGPSILRIQQVVRGDSAAYFCASSPRGIGTEAFFGQGTRLTVV.

The chain joins TRBV9 to TRBJ2-5; no definite D call. The CDR3 has 14 residues. Trimming removed 0 bases from V and 5 bases from J, with 11 bases in between. Germline V gene data show CDR1 as SGDLS and CDR2 as YYNGEE. The CDR3 DNA follows: TGTGCCAGCAGCGTAGGTTGGCAGCGTGAGACCCAGTACTTC. Protein product: CASSVGWQRETQYF. Drawing the rest from reference TRBV9 and TRBJ2-5, the complete variable domain is DSGVTQTPKHLITATGQRVTLRCSPRSGDLSVYWYQQSLDQGLQFLIQYYNGEERAKGNILERFSAQQFPDLHSELNLSSLELGDSALYFCASSVGWQRETQYFGPGTRLLVL.

In the case of this clone: The limits of the CDR3 on the DNA are not certain, so only TCRdb's listed CDR3 is given. V usage is TRBV3-1 (or the pseudogene TRBV3-2) and J usage is TRBJ1-1; the table's D call, TRBD1, has no DNA check behind it. The germline V gene encodes CDR1 LGHDT and CDR2 YNNKEL (reference sequence). 19 amino acids form the CDR3, both terminal residues included. The CDR3 loop reads CVPAANFVCRDRGFCVAFF.

This chain joins TRBV4-3 and TRBJ2-3; TRBD1 is a possible D gene (6 bases). Trimming left V 0 bases short and J 0 bases short, with 13 bases between. The germline V gene encodes CDR1 LGHNA and CDR2 YSLEER. The CDR3 sequence is 17 residues long. The CDR3 is CASSQDRGGSSTDTQYF. The CDR3 bases are TGCGCCAGCAGCCAAGATAGAGGGGGATCTAGCACAGATACGCAGTATTTT.

V is TRBV6-6 and J is TRBJ2-7, with TRBD2 as a possible D gene (6 bases). The CDR3 spans 14 residues. V gave up 3 bases and J gave up 8 bases, with 17 bases separating them. Per germline, CDR1 MNHNY and CDR2 SVGAGI (reference sequence). The CDR3 spells CASSYQGGPAQQYF. The CDR3 DNA reads TGTGCCAGCAGTTATCAGGGAGGCCCGGCTCAGCAGTACTTC.

J is TRBJ2-2 and V is TRBV9; D gene unclear. This CDR3 has 14 residues. CDR1 is SGDLS, CDR2 YYNGEE, per germline. The ends were cut back, 1 base at V and 4 bases at J, with 8 bases in the middle. The CDR3 here is CASSVTDSTGELFF. For the CDR3, the DNA is TGTGCCAGCAGCGTAACTGACTCCACCGGGGAGCTGTTTTTT.

The chain carries TRBV15 and TRBJ2-3, with D possibly being TRBD2 (6 bases). This CDR3 has 15 amino acids. In germline, CDR1 is LNHNV, CDR2 YYDKDF (reference sequence). The germline V and J ends were trimmed by 2 bases and 0 bases, with 9 bases remaining between them. This chain's CDR3 is CATSRRTTSTDTQYF. CDR3 sequence (DNA): TGTGCCACCAGCAGACGGACTACTAGCACAGATACGCAGTATTTT.

The chain uses TRBV27 and TRBJ2-3; TRBD2 agrees at 13 bases. J was trimmed by 5 bases and V by 8 bases; bases with no gene match: 7. Germline CDR1 and CDR2: MNHEY and SMNVEV (reference sequence). There are 15 residues in the CDR3. The CDR3 bases are TGTGCCAGCTCCCGGACTAGCGGGAGAAGAGATACGCAGTATTTT. Its protein product is CASSRTSGRRDTQYF.

J is TRBJ1-2 and V is TRBV12-3 or TRBV12-4; D is uncertain. Trimming took off 3 bases at V and 8 bases at J, with 7 bases between the two ends. This CDR3 spans 11 amino acids. CDR3 amino acids: CASSLGTGYTF. The CDR3, as DNA: TGTGCCAGCAGTTTGGGCACGGGCTACACCTTC.

The chain has TRBV6-2 or TRBV6-3 and TRBJ1-2, with a weak D call TRBD1 (5 bases). V was shortened by 6 bases and J by 1 base, with 18 bases between the two germline ends. This CDR3 is 16 amino acids long. CDR1 and CDR2 from the germline V gene are MNHEY and SVGEGT. CDR3 sequence (DNA): TGTGCCAGCAGCCAGCGGGGGGAGTACTTTAACTATGGCTACACCTTC. It yields the protein CASSQRGEYFNYGYTF.

V usage is TRBV4-1 and J usage is TRBJ2-1, with 7 bases fitting TRBD2. The CDR3 consists of 15 residues. Germline-derived CDR1 and CDR2 are MGHRA and YSYEKL. J gave up 4 bases and V 5 bases, and 8 bases lay outside the gene matches. As DNA, the CDR3 is TGCGCCAGCAGCGGCGGGGGTCTGAATTACAATGAGCAGTTCTTC. Translation gives CASSGGGLNYNEQFF.

This chain connects TRBV6-2 or TRBV6-3 to TRBJ2-7; TRBD2 aligns across 9 bases. This CDR3 region has 15 residues. The germline V gene has CDR1 MNHEY and CDR2 SVGEGT. After removal of 5 bases from V and 0 bases from J, the junction contained 5 bases not matched to a gene. The CDR3 reads CASSQTSGSSYEQYF. The CDR3 DNA reads as TGTGCCAGCAGTCAGACTAGCGGAAGCTCCTACGAGCAGTACTTC.